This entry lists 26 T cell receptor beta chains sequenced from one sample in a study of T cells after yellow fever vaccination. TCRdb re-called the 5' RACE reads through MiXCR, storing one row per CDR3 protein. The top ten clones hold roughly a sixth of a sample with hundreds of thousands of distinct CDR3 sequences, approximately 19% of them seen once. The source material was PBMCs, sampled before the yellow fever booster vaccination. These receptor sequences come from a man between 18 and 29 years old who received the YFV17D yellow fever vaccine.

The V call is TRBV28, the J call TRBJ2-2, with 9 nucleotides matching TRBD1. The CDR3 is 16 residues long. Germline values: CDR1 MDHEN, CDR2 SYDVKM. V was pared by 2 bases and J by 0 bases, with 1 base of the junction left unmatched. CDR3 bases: TGTGCCAGCAGTTTAGGGACAGGGCCGAACACCGGGGAGCTGTTTTTT. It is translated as CASSLGTGPNTGELFF.

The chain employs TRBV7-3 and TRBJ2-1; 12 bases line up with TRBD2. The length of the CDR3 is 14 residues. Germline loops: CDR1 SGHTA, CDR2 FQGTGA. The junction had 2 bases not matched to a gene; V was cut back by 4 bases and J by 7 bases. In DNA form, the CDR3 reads TGTGCCAGCAGCTCGACTAGCGGGGGAAATGAGCAGTTCTTC. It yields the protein CASSSTSGGNEQFF.

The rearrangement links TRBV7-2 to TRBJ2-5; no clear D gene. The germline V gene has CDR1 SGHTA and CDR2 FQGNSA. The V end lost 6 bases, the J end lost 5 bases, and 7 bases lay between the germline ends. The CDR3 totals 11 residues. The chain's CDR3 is CASRTVETQYF. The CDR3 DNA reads TGTGCCAGCAGGACCGTGGAGACCCAGTACTTC.

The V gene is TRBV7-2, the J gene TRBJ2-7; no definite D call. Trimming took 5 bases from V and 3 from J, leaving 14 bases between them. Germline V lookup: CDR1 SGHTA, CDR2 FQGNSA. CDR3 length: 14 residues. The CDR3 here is CASSPRADHYEQYF. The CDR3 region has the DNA TGTGCCAGCAGCCCACGGGCGGATCACTACGAGCAGTACTTC.

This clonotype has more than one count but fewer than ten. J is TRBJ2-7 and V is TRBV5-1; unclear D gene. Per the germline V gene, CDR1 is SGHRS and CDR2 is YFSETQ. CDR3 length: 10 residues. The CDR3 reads CASSLGPVGV. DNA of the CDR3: TGCGCCAGCAGCTTGGGGCCCGTAGGCGTC.

The CDR3 is CASSLRSWGSLNEQFF. In DNA, the CDR3 is TGTGCCAGCAGCTTACGATCGTGGGGATCCCTGAATGAGCAGTTCTTC. The chain is built from TRBV7-8 and TRBJ2-1; D unclear. The CDR3 contains 16 residues. V was pared by 2 bases and J by 7 bases, with 18 bases between. Germline CDR1 and CDR2: SGHVS and FQNEAQ.

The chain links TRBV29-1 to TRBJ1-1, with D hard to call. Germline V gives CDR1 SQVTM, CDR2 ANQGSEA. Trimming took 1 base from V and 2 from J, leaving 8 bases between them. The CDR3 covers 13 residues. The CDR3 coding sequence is TGCAGCGTTGAAGGGAGAGTAAACACTGAAGCTTTCTTT. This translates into CSVEGRVNTEAFF.

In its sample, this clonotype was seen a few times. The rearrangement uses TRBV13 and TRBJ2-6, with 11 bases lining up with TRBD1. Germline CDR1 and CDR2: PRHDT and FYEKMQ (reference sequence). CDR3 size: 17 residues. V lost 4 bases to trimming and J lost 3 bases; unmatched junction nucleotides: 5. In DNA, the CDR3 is TGTGCCAGCAGCTCCGGACAGGGGGCGGATGGGGCCAACGTCCTGACTTTC. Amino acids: CASSSGQGADGANVLTF. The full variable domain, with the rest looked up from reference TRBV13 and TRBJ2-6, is AAGVIQSPRHLIKEKRETATLKCYPIPRHDTVYWYQQGPGQDPQFLISFYEKMQSDKGSIPDRFSAQQFSDYHSELNMSSLELGDSALYFCASSSGQGADGANVLTFGAGSRLTVL.

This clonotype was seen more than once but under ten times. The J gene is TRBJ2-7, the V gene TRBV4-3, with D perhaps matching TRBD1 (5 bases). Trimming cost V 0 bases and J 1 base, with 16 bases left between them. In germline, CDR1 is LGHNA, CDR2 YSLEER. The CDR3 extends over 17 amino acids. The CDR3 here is CASSQDLSQGESYEQYF. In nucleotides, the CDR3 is TGCGCCAGCAGCCAAGATCTTTCCCAGGGTGAATCCTACGAGCAGTACTTC.

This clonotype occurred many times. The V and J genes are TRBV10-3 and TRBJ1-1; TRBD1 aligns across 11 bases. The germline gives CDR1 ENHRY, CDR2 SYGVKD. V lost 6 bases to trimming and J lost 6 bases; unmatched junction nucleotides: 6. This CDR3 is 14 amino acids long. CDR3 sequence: CAIRRDRGEPEAFF. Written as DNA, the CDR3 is TGTGCCATCAGAAGGGACAGGGGGGAACCTGAAGCTTTCTTT.

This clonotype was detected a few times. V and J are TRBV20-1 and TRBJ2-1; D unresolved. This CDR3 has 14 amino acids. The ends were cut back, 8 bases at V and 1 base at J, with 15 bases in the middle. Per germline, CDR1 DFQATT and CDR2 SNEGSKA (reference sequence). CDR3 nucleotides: TGCAGTACCCACCGGGTAGATTCCTACAATGAGCAGTTCTTC. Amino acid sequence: CSTHRVDSYNEQFF.

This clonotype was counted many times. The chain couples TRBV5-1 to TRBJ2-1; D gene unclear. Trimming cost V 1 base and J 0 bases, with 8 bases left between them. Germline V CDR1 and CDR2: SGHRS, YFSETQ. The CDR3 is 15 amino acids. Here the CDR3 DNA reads TGCGCCAGCAGCTTGTGGGGTATCTCCTACAATGAGCAGTTCTTC. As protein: CASSLWGISYNEQFF.

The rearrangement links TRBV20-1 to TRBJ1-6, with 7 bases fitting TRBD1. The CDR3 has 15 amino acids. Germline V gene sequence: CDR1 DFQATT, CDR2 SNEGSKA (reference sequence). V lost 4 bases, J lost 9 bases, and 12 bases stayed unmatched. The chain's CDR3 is CSAKITGAGGSPLHF. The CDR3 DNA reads TGCAGTGCTAAGATTACAGGGGCCGGTGGTTCACCCCTCCACTTT.

The CDR3 reads CATAISSGGVRSTDTQYF. CDR3 bases: TGTGCCACCGCTATTTCTAGCGGGGGAGTAAGAAGCACAGATACGCAGTATTTT. The genes are TRBV15 and TRBJ2-3; 10 bases are shared with TRBD2. Germline assignment: CDR1 LNHNV and CDR2 YYDKDF (reference sequence). V lost 8 bases and J lost 0; bases outside the gene matches: 14. The CDR3 contains 18 residues. Full variable domain (outside the CDR3, taken from reference TRBV15 and TRBJ2-3): DAMVIQNPRYQVTQFGKPVTLSCSQTLNHNVMYWYQQKSSQAPKLLFHYYDKDFNNEADTPDNFQSRRPNTSFCFLDIRSPGLGDTAMYLCATAISSGGVRSTDTQYFGPGTRLTVL.

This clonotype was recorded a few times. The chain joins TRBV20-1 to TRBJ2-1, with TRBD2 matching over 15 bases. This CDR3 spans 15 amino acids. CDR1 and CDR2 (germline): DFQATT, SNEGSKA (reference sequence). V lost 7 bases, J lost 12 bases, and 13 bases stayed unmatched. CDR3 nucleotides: TGCAGTGGGAAGAAGGGACTAGCGGGGGGTCTTGGGCAGTTCTTC. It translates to CSGKKGLAGGLGQFF.

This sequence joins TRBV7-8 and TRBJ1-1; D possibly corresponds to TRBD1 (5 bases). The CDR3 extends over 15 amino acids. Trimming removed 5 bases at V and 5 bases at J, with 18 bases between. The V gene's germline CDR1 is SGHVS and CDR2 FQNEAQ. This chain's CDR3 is CASSARDRRRTEAFF. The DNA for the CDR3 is TGTGCCAGCAGCGCCCGGGACCGAAGGCGGACTGAAGCTTTCTTT.

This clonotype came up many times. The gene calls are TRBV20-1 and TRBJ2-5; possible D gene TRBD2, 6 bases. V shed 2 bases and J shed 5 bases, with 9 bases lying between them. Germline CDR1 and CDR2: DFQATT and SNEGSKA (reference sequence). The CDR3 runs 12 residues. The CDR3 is CSARPGGETQYF. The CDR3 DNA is TGCAGTGCTAGACCTGGAGGGGAGACCCAGTACTTC.

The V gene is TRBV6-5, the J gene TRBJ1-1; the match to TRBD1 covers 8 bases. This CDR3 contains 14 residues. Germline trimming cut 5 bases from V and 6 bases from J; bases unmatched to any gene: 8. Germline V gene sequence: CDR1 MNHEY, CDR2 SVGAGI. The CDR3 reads CASSPSGTGAEAFF. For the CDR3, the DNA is TGTGCCAGCAGTCCTTCCGGGACAGGAGCTGAAGCTTTCTTT.

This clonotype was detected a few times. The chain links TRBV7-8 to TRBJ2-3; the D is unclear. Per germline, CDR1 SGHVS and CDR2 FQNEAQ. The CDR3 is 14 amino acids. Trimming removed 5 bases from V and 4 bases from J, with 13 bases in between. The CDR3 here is CASSPGRFADTQYF. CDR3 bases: TGTGCCAGCAGCCCTGGTCGTTTCGCAGATACGCAGTATTTT.

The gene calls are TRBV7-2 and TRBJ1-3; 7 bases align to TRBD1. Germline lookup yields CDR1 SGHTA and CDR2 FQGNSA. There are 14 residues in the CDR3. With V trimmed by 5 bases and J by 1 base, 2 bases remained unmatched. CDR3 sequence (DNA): TGTGCCAGCAGCAGGGGGCTTTCTGGAAACACCATATATTTT. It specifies CASSRGLSGNTIYF.

DNA of the CDR3: TGTGCCAGCAGCGCGGGGATTCCTGGAAACACCATATATTTT. Translated, it gives CASSAGIPGNTIYF. J is TRBJ1-3 and V is TRBV9; D is unclear. This CDR3 comprises 14 residues. V lost 3 bases and J 2 bases, leaving 9 bases between the germline ends. CDR1 is SGDLS, CDR2 YYNGEE, per germline. Combining the CDR3 with reference TRBV9 and TRBJ1-3 gives the whole variable domain DSGVTQTPKHLITATGQRVTLRCSPRSGDLSVYWYQQSLDQGLQFLIQYYNGEERAKGNILERFSAQQFPDLHSELNLSSLELGDSALYFCASSAGIPGNTIYFGEGSWLTVV.

CDR3 sequence (DNA): TGCGCCAGCAGTGAGTCGAGTGTCAGGGCCTACGAGCAGTACTTC. Residues: CASSESSVRAYEQYF. V is TRBV10-1 and J is TRBJ2-7, with D maybe TRBD1 (5 bases). This CDR3 comprises 15 residues. The V end lost 0 bases, the J end lost 2 bases, and 11 bases lay between the germline ends. Germline V gene sequence: CDR1 WNHNN, CDR2 SYGVQD (reference sequence).

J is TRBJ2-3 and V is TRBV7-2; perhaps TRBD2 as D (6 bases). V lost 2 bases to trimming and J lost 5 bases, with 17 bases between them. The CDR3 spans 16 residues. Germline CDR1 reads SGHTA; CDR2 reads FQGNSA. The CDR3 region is CASSLIGGGRLDTQYF. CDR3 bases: TGTGCCAGCAGCTTAATCGGGGGAGGTCGTTTAGATACGCAGTATTTT.

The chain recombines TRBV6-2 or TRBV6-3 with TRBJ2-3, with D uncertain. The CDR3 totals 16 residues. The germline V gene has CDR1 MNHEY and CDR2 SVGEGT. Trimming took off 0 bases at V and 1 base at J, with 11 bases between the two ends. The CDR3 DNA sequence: TGTGCCAGCAGTTACTCGCGGCCCGCGGGCACAGATACGCAGTATTTT. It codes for CASSYSRPAGTDTQYF.

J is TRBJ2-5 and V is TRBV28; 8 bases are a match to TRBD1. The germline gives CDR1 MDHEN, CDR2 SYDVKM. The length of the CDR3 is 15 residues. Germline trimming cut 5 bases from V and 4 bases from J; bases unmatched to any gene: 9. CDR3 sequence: CASSPDRGVGETQYF. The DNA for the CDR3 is TGTGCCAGCAGTCCTGACAGGGGCGTTGGAGAGACCCAGTACTTC. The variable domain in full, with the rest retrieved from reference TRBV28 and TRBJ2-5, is DVKVTQSSRYLVKRTGEKVFLECVQDMDHENMFWYRQDPGLGLRLIYFSYDVKMKEKGDIPEGYSVSREKKERFSLILESASTNQTSMYLCASSPDRGVGETQYFGPGTRLLVL.

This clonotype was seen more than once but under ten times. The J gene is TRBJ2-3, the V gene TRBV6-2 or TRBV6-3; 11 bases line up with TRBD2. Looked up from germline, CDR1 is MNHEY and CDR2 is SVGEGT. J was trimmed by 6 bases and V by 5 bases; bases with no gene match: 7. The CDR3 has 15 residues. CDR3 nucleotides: TGTGCCAGCAGTCCCCTTAGCGGGGGGGCTGATACGCAGTATTTT. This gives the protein CASSPLSGGADTQYF.